This T cell receptor (beta chain) was sequenced for a study of cytomegalovirus exposure and HLA in healthy donors. PCR amplification relied on 60 Vbeta primers (plus 13 Jbeta primers). Using immunoSEQ multiplex PCR, the repertoire was profiled, and TCRdb retains in-frame clones only, with some absent. Among about 140,000 clones, over 80% were seen once, and the ten largest hold approximately 2.9%. Comments on this clone: Its specificity is not known.

Findings and caveats of the study: Altogether, some 170 TCR beta chains were recorded as cytomegalovirus-associated. Common viral pathogens were later found to be apparently linked to several of the most significant clusters.

Sequencing was done on a sample of PBMCs. The source of this sequence is a woman aged 25-40 years in good health and CMV-seronegative.

The CDR3 coding sequence is TGTGCCAGCAGCCCTACGCTAGCGGGACACTCCTACAATGAGCAGTTCTTC. It is translated as CASSPTLAGHSYNEQFF. The chain recombines TRBV7-6 with TRBJ2-1; 9 bases map to TRBD2. Germline values: CDR1 SGHVS, CDR2 FNYEAQ. J lost 0 bases, V lost 5 bases, and 8 bases had no gene match. CDR3 length equals 17 residues.